What follows are 4 T cell receptor beta chains derived from one specimen sequenced in a study of T-cell memory formation after mild COVID-19. One entry per CDR3 protein results from TCRdb running MiXCR on the 5' RACE reads. The sample lists some 340,000 distinct CDR3 sequences; roughly 13% were seen once. Sequenced sample: PBMCs or a T cell subset sorted from them (not recorded which). These receptors were collected from a man between 18 and 35 years old who had mild COVID-19 (a few samples of this study predate the infection). Cell type and time point are not known.

This clonotype was observed a handful of times. The V call is TRBV10-3, the J call TRBJ2-1; TRBD1 or TRBD2 may be the D gene (6 bases each). Germline loops: CDR1 ENHRY, CDR2 SYGVKD. The length of the CDR3 is 12 residues. Trimming stripped 11 bases from V and 8 bases from J, with 16 bases between. The CDR3 is CAVTGTGDEQFF. For the CDR3, the DNA is TGTGCCGTCACAGGGACTGGGGATGAGCAGTTCTTC.

CDR3 region: CASRPWQACRGIPRGDTQYF. The CDR3 coding sequence is TGTGCCAGCAGGCCCTGGCAGGCCTGTAGGGGGATACCTAGGGGGGATACGCAGTATTTT. V usage is TRBV21-1 and J usage is TRBJ2-3; the DNA was not used to check the table's D call, TRBD1. TRBV21-1 is assigned pseudogene status. The CDR3 contains 20 residues.

Only a few counts were recorded for this clonotype. J is TRBJ2-7 and V is TRBV25-1; 7 nucleotides line up with TRBD1. Looked up from germline, CDR1 is MGHDK and CDR2 is SYGVNS. J was trimmed by 5 bases and V by 3 bases; bases with no gene match: 1. The CDR3 has 12 residues. The CDR3 spells CASSDTGDEQYF. Written as DNA, the CDR3 is TGTGCCAGCAGTGACACAGGGGACGAGCAGTACTTC.

This clonotype showed up just a few times. Here the CDR3 DNA reads TGTGCCAGCCGATCGGGGGTAGCCAAAAACATTCAGTACTTC. Translation: CASRSGVAKNIQYF. This rearrangement joins TRBV28 to TRBJ2-4; possibly TRBD2 for D (6 bases). Looked up from germline, CDR1 is MDHEN and CDR2 is SYDVKM. The CDR3 length is 14 residues. With 8 bases removed from V and 0 bases from J, the gap between germline ends came to 11 bases.